The following is a T cell receptor (beta chain) sequence with its context. Its antigen is unknown. The data were taken from a study of OX40 agonist ivuxolimab in advanced cancers. Study summary: Past anti-PD-1, anti-PD-L1 or anti-CTLA-4 therapy was accepted, and roughly 38% had received some. Partial responses were achieved by three patients: one hepatocellular carcinoma, two cutaneous melanoma.

Libraries were prepared by immunoSEQ multiplex PCR; TCRdb keeps only in-frame clonotypes and omits some of them. Among tens of thousands of clones, over 85% were seen once, and the ten largest hold 40% to 55%. Study results and caveats: The study observed clonal expansion of CD4+ and CD8+ blood T cells by week 6 at 0.1 to 3.0 mg/kg. Which antigen the expanded peripheral T cells recognized is unknown.

Material: CD4+ or CD8+ T cells sorted from blood, obtained in a trial of the OX40 agonist ivuxolimab. The receptor was isolated from an adult with an advanced solid tumor such as melanoma, head and neck, liver or kidney cancer.

CDR3 DNA sequence: TGTGCCAGCAGCGTGGGGACAGGGCCTAGCAATCAGCCCCAGCATTTT. Protein: CASSVGTGPSNQPQHF. V gene TRBV9 combines with J gene TRBJ1-5, with 9 positions matching TRBD1. Germline V gene lookup returns CDR1 SGDLS and CDR2 YYNGEE. This CDR3 has 16 amino acids. V lost 2 bases to trimming and J lost 0 bases; unmatched junction nucleotides: 3.